The subject of this entry is one T cell receptor (beta chain). These data are taken from a study of blood T cell repertoires in COVID-19. Study summary: T cells, B-cell-depleted T cells, or PBMCs supplied cDNA or gDNA.

Sequencing was performed with immunoSEQ multiplex PCR; in TCRdb, only in-frame clones are kept and a portion is missing. The sample lists approximately 50,000 clones, more than 75% occurring once. CDR3 size: 11 residues. Between the trimmed V and J ends, which lost 6 bases and 7 bases, there was a span of 7 bases. The TCR was taken from a human donor in a cohort sampled during active COVID-19. The sequencing sample was made of peripheral blood. The V call is TRBV12-3 or TRBV12-4, the J call TRBJ2-1; D gene ambiguous. The CDR3 loop is CASSPRNEQFF. The CDR3 DNA reads TGTGCCAGCAGCCCTCGTAATGAGCAGTTCTTC.